These 4 T cell receptor beta chains came from one sample sequenced in a study of graft-versus-host responses after intestinal transplantation. These receptors are not linked to any known antigen. Sequenced by immunoSEQ multiplex PCR; TCRdb stores in-frame clones only, minus some. The profile covers about 66,000 clones, with about 90% appearing a single time and approximately 1.3% taken by the ten largest. The specimen was unstimulated CD8+ T cells sorted from spleen or lymph node cells, collected before intestinal transplant. The receptor set was obtained from a human donor who received an intestinal transplant.

The rearrangement links TRBV11-2 to TRBJ2-7; TRBD1 might be the D (6 bases). CDR3 length: 17 residues. The V and J ends lost 0 bases and 3 bases respectively, with 18 bases between them. The V gene's germline CDR1 is SGHAT and CDR2 FQNNGV. CDR3 region: CASSLEGPQGPGYEQYF. In DNA, the CDR3 is TGTGCCAGCAGCTTAGAGGGCCCACAGGGTCCGGGCTACGAGCAGTACTTC.

The chain combines TRBV19 with TRBJ1-6; 9 bases are shared with TRBD1. The length of the CDR3 is 14 residues. V lost 4 bases, J lost 10 bases, and 5 bases stayed unmatched. Germline CDR1 is LNHDA and CDR2 is SQIVND (reference sequence). The CDR3 DNA is TGTGCCAGTAGTACGGGACAGGGCTTATCACCCCTCCACTTT. Amino acid sequence: CASSTGQGLSPLHF.

This clone was detected once. This chain links TRBV20-1 with TRBJ1-1, with D maybe TRBD1 (5 bases). V dropped 5 bases and J dropped 5 bases, with 9 bases sitting between them. Germline V gives CDR1 DFQATT, CDR2 SNEGSKA (reference sequence). The CDR3 runs to 11 residues. In DNA, the CDR3 is TGCAGTGCTCGGGGGGGTACTGAAGCTTTCTTT. Protein sequence: CSARGGTEAFF.

The CDR3 spells CASSPTGGLYNEQFF. DNA for the CDR3: TGTGCCAGCAGTCCTACAGGGGGCCTCTACAATGAGCAGTTCTTC. The chain couples TRBV27 to TRBJ2-1; 9 bases agree with TRBD1. The germline V gene has CDR1 MNHEY and CDR2 SMNVEV (reference sequence). The V and J ends lost 5 bases and 3 bases, in that order; junction bases with no gene match: 5. This CDR3 region has 15 residues.